The 14 T cell receptor beta chains below all came from one sample that was sequenced in a study of T cells in Graves' hyperthyroidism and ophthalmopathy. Amplification yielded TCR beta CDR3 regions, with RNA transcripts as the source. RT-PCR in the first round (using the HTBI primer set) targeted the TCR CDR3. TCRdb ran MiXCR on the multiplex PCR reads and lists one entry per CDR3 protein. The table lists hundreds of thousands of distinct CDR3 sequences, around 16% of them singletons. The sequencing input was blood. These receptors all come from a woman aged 18-30 years with Graves' hyperthyroidism.

This clonotype was counted a few times. This chain links TRBV7-3 with TRBJ1-1; 8 bases are shared with TRBD1. Trimming took 5 bases from V and 11 from J; bases not matched to a gene: 10. The CDR3 extends over 13 amino acids. Germline V lookup: CDR1 SGHTA, CDR2 FQGTGA. CDR3 residues: CASSPHGQGQAFF. The CDR3 DNA is TGTGCCAGCAGCCCACACGGACAGGGTCAGGCTTTCTTT.

This clonotype came up once. This CDR3 fails to terminate in the conserved phenylalanine or tryptophan, so it likely reflects a read error. V gene TRBV5-1 combines with J gene TRBJ2-2; a weak D match, TRBD1 (6 bases). CDR1 and CDR2 (germline): SGHRS, YFSETQ. The length of the CDR3 is 17 residues. The V end lost 2 bases, the J end lost 2 bases, and 16 bases lay between the germline ends. CDR3 amino acids: CASSLLRDKLNTGELFL. CDR3 in DNA: TGCGCCAGCAGCTTACTCCGGGACAAGCTTAACACCGGGGAGCTGTTTCTT.

This clonotype has only a few counts. This chain joins TRBV2 and TRBJ1-4; D gene ambiguous. Trimming shortened V by 5 bases and J by 5 bases, and 15 bases separated the two germline ends. The germline V gene has CDR1 SNHLY and CDR2 FYNNEI. The CDR3 runs to 15 residues. The CDR3 nucleotides are TGTGCCAGCAGTACCCAATTAGACGGAAATGAAAAACTGTTTTTT. Its translation: CASSTQLDGNEKLFF. Full variable domain (rest looked up from reference TRBV2 and TRBJ1-4): EPEVTQTPSHQVTQMGQEVILRCVPISNHLYFYWYRQILGQKVEFLVSFYNNEISEKSEIFDDQFSVERPDGSNFTLKIRSTKLEDSAMYFCASSTQLDGNEKLFFGSGTQLSVL.

This clonotype was seen ten or more times. The V and J genes are TRBV28 and TRBJ2-3; a possible D gene is TRBD1 (5 bases). The CDR3 loop spans 15 amino acids. The V end lost 8 bases, the J end lost 0 bases, and 15 bases lay between the germline ends. Germline loops: CDR1 MDHEN, CDR2 SYDVKM. The CDR3 sequence is CASQTPTASTDTQYF. The CDR3 DNA reads TGTGCCAGCCAAACCCCGACAGCTAGCACAGATACGCAGTATTTT.

V usage is TRBV6-1 and J usage is TRBJ1-5; D gene unclear. This CDR3 region has 15 residues. Deletions cut 5 bases from V and 4 bases from J, with 15 bases between. CDR1 MNHNS and CDR2 SASEGT come from the germline V gene. DNA for the CDR3: TGTGCCAGCAGTTATGCGGTCGTCGCAAATCAGCCCCAGCATTTT. It encodes CASSYAVVANQPQHF.

This clonotype was seen ten or more times. An end of the junction differs from the germline gene, which may be a read error. CDR3: CASRSSGGTDAQYF. The CDR3 nucleotides read TGTGCCAGCAGATCTAGCGGGGGCACAGATGCGCAGTATTTT. V gene TRBV2 combines with J gene TRBJ2-3; TRBD2 aligns across 10 bases. This CDR3 has 14 amino acids. Germline V gene sequence: CDR1 SNHLY, CDR2 FYNNEI. Drawing the rest from reference TRBV2 and TRBJ2-3, the complete variable domain is EPEVTQTPSHQVTQMGQEVILRCVPISNHLYFYWYRQILGQKVEFLVSFYNNEISEKSEIFDDQFSVERPDGSNFTLKIRSTKLEDSAMYFCASRSSGGTDAQYFGPGTRLTVL.

This clonotype has only a few counts. The chain is built from TRBV3-1 and TRBJ1-2; 12 nucleotides match TRBD1. Germline-derived CDR1 and CDR2 are LGHDT and YNNKEL (reference sequence). J lost 1 base, V lost 4 bases, and 4 bases had no gene match. This CDR3 is built from 16 residues. In DNA form, the CDR3 reads TGTGCCAGCAGCCGGGACAGGGGGCCCAATAACTATGGCTACACCTTC. This gives the protein CASSRDRGPNNYGYTF.

There are many counts of this clonotype. The chain carries TRBV12-3 or TRBV12-4 and TRBJ1-1; the D gene is possibly TRBD1 (6 bases). The V end lost 6 bases, the J end lost 6 bases, and 17 bases lay between the germline ends. This CDR3 spans 14 amino acids. The CDR3 DNA follows: TGTGCCAGCAGGGAGGACAGTAGATCTTCTGAAGCTTTCTTT. Its translation is CASREDSRSSEAFF.

The chain links TRBV10-3 to TRBJ2-3, with 10 bases aligning to TRBD2. Looked up from germline, CDR1 is ENHRY and CDR2 is SYGVKD. The CDR3 loop spans 15 amino acids. V was pared by 8 bases and J by 5 bases, with 10 bases of the junction left unmatched. CDR3 amino acids: CAILVERGGKDTQYF. CDR3 coding DNA: TGTGCCATCCTTGTTGAGCGGGGGGGCAAAGATACGCAGTATTTT.

This clonotype was seen a handful of times. The gene calls are TRBV5-1 and TRBJ1-4; TRBD1 might be the D (6 bases). Germline CDR1 SGHRS, CDR2 YFSETQ. The CDR3 is 14 residues long. V lost 3 bases and J lost 5, with 11 bases in between. DNA for the CDR3: TGCGCCAGCAGCTCCGGGGGCGCGAATGAAAAACTGTTTTTT. It yields the protein CASSSGGANEKLFF.

V is TRBV5-5 and J is TRBJ1-2; a possible D gene is TRBD1 (5 bases). Germline V lookup: CDR1 SGHKS, CDR2 YYEKEE (reference sequence). V gave up 4 bases and J gave up 2 bases, with 15 bases separating them. This CDR3 spans 15 amino acids. The CDR3 DNA reads as TGTGCCAGCAGCCGGCCGGGGCGGAGGAACTATGGCTACACCTTC. This translates into CASSRPGRRNYGYTF. Drawing the rest from reference TRBV5-5 and TRBJ1-2, the complete variable domain is DAGVTQSPTHLIKTRGQQVTLRCSPISGHKSVSWYQQVLGQGPQFIFQYYEKEERGRGNFPDRFSARQFPNYSSELNVNALLLGDSALYLCASSRPGRRNYGYTFGSGTRLTVV.

This chain connects TRBV10-3 to TRBJ2-2; 10 bases fit TRBD2. The germline V gene has CDR1 ENHRY and CDR2 SYGVKD. With 8 bases clipped from V and 1 base from J, the junction kept 10 bases outside the gene matches. The length of the CDR3 is 17 residues. The CDR3 sequence: CAIGKLAGVGNTGELFF. In DNA, the CDR3 is TGTGCCATCGGGAAGCTAGCGGGAGTGGGGAACACCGGGGAGCTGTTTTTT.

The sample holds many counts of this clonotype. The V gene is TRBV5-1, the J gene TRBJ2-3; D unclear. Trimming removed 3 bases from V and 5 bases from J, with 19 bases in between. Germline V lookup: CDR1 SGHRS, CDR2 YFSETQ. The CDR3 length is 16 residues. This chain's CDR3 is CASSSMMNRRIDTQYF. The DNA for the CDR3 is TGCGCCAGCAGCTCGATGATGAACCGAAGAATAGATACGCAGTATTTT.

The genes are TRBV4-1 and TRBJ1-5; D perhaps matches TRBD1 (5 bases). Trimming took off 2 bases at V and 3 bases at J, with 8 bases between the two ends. Germline CDR1 reads MGHRA; CDR2 reads YSYEKL. The CDR3 contains 14 residues. The CDR3 sequence is CASSQRQYNQPQHF. Written as DNA, the CDR3 is TGCGCCAGCAGCCAACGACAGTACAATCAGCCCCAGCATTTT.